This T cell receptor (beta chain) emerged from a study of T cells in narcolepsy. Study results and caveats: Healthy controls reportedly lacked the autoreactive clonotypes serially found in patients' blood.

This clone was picked up a small number of times. Its antigen is still unknown. This table comes from immunoSEQ multiplex PCR, and its TCRdb copy is limited to in-frame clones, with some not included. The sample lists roughly 30,000 clones; 79% were seen once. With 0 bases clipped from V and 3 bases from J, the junction kept 8 bases outside the gene matches. The CDR3 sequence is 17 residues long. In germline, CDR1 is KGHSY, CDR2 FQNENV. The sequenced material came from memory (CD45RA-) CD4+ T cells from blood. The clonotype comes from a human donor in good health. The chain couples TRBV16 to TRBJ1-5; 7 bases match TRBD1. CDR3 residues: CASSQSRQGPLNQPQHF. In DNA, the CDR3 is TGTGCCAGCAGCCAATCGCGACAGGGACCCCTCAATCAGCCCCAGCATTTT.